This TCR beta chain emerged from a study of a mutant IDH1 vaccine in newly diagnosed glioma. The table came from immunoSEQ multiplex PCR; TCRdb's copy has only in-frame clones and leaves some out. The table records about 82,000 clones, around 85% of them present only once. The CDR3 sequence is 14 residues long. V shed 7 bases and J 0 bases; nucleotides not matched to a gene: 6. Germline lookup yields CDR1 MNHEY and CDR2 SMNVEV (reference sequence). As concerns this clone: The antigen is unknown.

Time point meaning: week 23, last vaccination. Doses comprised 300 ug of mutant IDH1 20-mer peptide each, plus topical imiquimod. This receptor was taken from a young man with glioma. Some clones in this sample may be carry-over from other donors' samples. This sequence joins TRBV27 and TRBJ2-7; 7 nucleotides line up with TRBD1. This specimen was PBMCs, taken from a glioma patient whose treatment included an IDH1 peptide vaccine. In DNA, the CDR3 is TGTGCCAGCACCAGCCGGGACAGCTCCTACGAGCAGTACTTC. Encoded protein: CASTSRDSSYEQYF.